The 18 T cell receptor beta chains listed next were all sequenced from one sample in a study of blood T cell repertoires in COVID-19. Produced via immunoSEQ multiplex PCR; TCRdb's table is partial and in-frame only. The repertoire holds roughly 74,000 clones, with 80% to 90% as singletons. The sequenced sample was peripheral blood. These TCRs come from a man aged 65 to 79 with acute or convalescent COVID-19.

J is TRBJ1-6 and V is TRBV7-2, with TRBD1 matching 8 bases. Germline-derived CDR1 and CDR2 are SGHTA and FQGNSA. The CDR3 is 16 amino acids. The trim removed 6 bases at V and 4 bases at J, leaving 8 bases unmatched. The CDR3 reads CASRRQGLSYNSPLHF. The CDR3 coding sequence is TGTGCCAGCAGGCGACAGGGGTTGTCTTATAATTCACCCCTCCACTTT.

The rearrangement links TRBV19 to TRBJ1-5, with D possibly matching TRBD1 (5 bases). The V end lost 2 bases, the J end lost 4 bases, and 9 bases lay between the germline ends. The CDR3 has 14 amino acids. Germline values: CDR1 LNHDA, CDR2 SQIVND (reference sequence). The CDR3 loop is CASSIRQRNQPQHF. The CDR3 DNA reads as TGTGCCAGTAGTATACGACAGAGAAATCAGCCCCAGCATTTT.

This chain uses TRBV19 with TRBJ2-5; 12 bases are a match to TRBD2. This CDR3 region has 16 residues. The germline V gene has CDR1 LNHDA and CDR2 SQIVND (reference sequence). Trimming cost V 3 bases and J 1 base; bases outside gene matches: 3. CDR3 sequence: CASSMSTSGGQETQYF. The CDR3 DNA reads TGTGCCAGTAGTATGTCGACTAGCGGGGGCCAAGAGACCCAGTACTTC.

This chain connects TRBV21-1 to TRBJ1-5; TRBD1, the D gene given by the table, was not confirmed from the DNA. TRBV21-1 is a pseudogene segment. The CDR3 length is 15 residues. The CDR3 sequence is CASSKVRGLNQPQHF. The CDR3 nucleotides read TGTGCCAGCAGCAAAGTCAGGGGGCTCAATCAGCCCCAGCATTTT.

Here the CDR3 reads CASSPQTSGGGTEAFF. The CDR3 nucleotides are TGTGCCAGCTCACCACAGACTTCGGGGGGAGGGACTGAAGCTTTCTTT. The chain carries TRBV18 and TRBJ1-1; a weak D match, TRBD1 (5 bases). CDR1 is KGHSH, CDR2 LQKENI, per germline. The ends were cut back, 1 base at V and 5 bases at J, with 17 bases in the middle. The CDR3 totals 16 residues.

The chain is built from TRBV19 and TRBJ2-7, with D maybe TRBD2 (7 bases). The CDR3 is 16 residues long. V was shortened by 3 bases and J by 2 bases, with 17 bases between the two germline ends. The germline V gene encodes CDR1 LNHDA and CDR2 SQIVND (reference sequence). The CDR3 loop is CASSMYRGARPYEQYF. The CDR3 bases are TGTGCCAGTAGTATGTACCGGGGGGCGCGTCCCTACGAGCAGTACTTC.

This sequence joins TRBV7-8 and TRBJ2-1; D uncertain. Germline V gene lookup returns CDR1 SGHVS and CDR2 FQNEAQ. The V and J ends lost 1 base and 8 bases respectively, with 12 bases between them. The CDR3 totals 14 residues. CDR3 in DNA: TGTGCCAGCAGCTTAGGAGGTTCGTCCCATGAGCAGTTCTTC. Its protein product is CASSLGGSSHEQFF.

This CDR3 is CASSPQGVDEKLFF. The DNA of the CDR3 is TGCGCCAGCAGCCCACAGGGGGTAGATGAAAAACTGTTTTTT. The J gene is TRBJ1-4, the V gene TRBV5-1; 8 bases fit TRBD1. This CDR3 has 14 amino acids. Trimming removed 4 bases from V and 6 bases from J; junction bases left unmatched: 5. The germline CDR1 and CDR2 sequences are SGHRS and YFSETQ.

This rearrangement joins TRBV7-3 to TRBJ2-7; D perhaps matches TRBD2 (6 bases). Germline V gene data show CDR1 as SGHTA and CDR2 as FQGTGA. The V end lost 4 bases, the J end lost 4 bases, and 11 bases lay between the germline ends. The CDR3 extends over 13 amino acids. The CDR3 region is CASSWSRGYEQYF. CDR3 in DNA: TGTGCCAGCAGCTGGTCCCGGGGGTACGAGCAGTACTTC.

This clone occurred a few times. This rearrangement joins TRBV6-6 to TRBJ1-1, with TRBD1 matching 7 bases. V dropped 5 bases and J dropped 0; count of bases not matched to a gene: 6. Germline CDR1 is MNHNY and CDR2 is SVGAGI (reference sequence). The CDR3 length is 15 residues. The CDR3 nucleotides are TGTGCCAGCAGTACCTCGACAGGGATGAACACTGAAGCTTTCTTT. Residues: CASSTSTGMNTEAFF.

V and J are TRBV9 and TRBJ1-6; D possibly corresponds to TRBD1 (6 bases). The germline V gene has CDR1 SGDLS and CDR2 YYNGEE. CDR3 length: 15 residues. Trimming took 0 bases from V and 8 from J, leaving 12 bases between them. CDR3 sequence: CASSVEAGVHSPLHF. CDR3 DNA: TGTGCCAGCAGCGTAGAGGCAGGGGTTCATTCACCCCTCCACTTT. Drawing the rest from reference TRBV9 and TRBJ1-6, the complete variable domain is DSGVTQTPKHLITATGQRVTLRCSPRSGDLSVYWYQQSLDQGLQFLIQYYNGEERAKGNILERFSAQQFPDLHSELNLSSLELGDSALYFCASSVEAGVHSPLHFGNGTRLTVT.

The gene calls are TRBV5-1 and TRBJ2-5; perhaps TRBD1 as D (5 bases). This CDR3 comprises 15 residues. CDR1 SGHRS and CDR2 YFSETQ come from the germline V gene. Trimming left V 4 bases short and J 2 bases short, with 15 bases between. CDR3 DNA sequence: TGCGCCAGCAGCGTGGGGCCTCACGGGCAAGAGACCCAGTACTTC. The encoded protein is CASSVGPHGQETQYF. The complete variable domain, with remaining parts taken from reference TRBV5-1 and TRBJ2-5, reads KAGVTQTPRYLIKTRGQQVTLSCSPISGHRSVSWYQQTPGQGLQFLFEYFSETQRNKGNFPGRFSGRQFSNSRSEMNVSTLELGDSALYLCASSVGPHGQETQYFGPGTRLLVL.

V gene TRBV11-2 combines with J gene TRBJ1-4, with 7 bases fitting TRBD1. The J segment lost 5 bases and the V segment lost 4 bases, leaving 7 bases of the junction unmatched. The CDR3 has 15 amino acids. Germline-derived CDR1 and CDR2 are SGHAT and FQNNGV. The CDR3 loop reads CASSYEGQRNEKLFF. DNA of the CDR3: TGTGCCAGCAGCTACGAGGGACAGCGAAATGAAAAACTGTTTTTT.

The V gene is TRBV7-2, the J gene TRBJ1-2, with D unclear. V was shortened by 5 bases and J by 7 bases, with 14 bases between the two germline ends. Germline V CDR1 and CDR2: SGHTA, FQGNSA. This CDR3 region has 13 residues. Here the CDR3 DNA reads TGTGCCAGCAGCCTAGGGAGCGTGGTTGGCTACACCTTC. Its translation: CASSLGSVVGYTF.

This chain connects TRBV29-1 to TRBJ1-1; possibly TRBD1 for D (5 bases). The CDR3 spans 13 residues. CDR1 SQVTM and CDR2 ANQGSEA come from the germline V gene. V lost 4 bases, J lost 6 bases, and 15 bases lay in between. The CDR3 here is CSVAGVGTAEAFF. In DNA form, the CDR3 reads TGCAGCGTTGCGGGAGTAGGGACGGCTGAAGCTTTCTTT.

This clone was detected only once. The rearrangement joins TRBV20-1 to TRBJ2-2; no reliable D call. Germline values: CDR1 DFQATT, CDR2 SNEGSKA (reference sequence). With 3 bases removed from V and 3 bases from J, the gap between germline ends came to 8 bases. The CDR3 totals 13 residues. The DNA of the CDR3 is TGCAGTGCTAGTTATCCTTACACCGGGGAGCTGTTTTTT. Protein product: CSASYPYTGELFF.

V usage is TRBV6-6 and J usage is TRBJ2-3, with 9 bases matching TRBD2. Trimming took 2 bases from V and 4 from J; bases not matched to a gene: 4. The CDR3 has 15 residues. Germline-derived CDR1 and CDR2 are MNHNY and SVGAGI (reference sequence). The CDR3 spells CASSYRGGAADTQYF. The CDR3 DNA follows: TGTGCCAGCAGTTACCGCGGGGGGGCCGCAGATACGCAGTATTTT.

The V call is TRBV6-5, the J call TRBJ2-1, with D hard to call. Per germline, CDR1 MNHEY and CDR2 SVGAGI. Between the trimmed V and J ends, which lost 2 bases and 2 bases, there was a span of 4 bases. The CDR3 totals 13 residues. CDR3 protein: CASSYEAYNEQFF. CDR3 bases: TGTGCCAGCAGTTACGAGGCCTACAATGAGCAGTTCTTC.